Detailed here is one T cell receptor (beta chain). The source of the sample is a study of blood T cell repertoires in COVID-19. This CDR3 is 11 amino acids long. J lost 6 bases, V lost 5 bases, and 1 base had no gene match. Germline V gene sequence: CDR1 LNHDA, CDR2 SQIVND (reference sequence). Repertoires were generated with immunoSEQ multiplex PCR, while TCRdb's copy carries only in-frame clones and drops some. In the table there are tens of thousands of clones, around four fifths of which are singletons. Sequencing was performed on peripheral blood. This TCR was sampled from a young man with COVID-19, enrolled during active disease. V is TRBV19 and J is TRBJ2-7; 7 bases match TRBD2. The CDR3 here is CASSLAGEQYF. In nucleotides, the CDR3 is TGTGCCAGTAGTTTAGCGGGCGAGCAGTACTTC. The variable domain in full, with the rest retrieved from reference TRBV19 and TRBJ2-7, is DGGITQSPKYLFRKEGQNVTLSCEQNLNHDAMYWYRQDPGQGLRLIYYSQIVNDFQKGDIAEGYSVSREKKESFPLTVTSAQKNPTAFYLCASSLAGEQYFGPGTRLTVT.